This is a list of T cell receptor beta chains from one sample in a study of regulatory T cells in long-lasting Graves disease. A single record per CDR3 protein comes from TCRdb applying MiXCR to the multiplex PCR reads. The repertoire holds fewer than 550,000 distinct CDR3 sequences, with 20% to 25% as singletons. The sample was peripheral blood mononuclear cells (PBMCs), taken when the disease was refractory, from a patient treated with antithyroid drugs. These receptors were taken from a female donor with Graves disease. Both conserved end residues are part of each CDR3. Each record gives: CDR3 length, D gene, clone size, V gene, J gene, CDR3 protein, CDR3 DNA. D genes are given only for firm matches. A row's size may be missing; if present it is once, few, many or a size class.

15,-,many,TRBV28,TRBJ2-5,CASGAGTPSKETQYF,TGTGCCAGCGGGGCCGGGACACCCTCGAAAGAGACCCAGTACTTC
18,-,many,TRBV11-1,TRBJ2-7,CASSLKAAWWEVSDEQYF,TGTGCCAGCAGCTTAAAGGCGGCTTGGTGGGAGGTCTCGGACGAGCAGTACTTC
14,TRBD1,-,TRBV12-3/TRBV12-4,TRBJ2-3,CASSGQGFTDTQYF,TGTGCCAGCAGTGGACAGGGGTTCACAGATACGCAGTATTTT
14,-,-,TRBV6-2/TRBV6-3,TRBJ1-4,CASSYGREGEKLFF,TGTGCCAGCAGTTACGGGAGGGAGGGTGAAAAACTGTTTTTT
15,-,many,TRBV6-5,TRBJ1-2,CASSSSQVPVYGYTF,TGTGCCAGCAGTTCCTCACAGGTCCCGGTCTATGGCTACACCTTC
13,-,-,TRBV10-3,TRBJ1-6,CAISESYNSPLHF,TGTGCCATCAGTGAGTCCTATAATTCACCCCTCCACTTT
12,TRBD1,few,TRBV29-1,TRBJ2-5,CSVQGAGETQYF,TGCAGCGTTCAGGGGGCAGGAGAGACCCAGTACTTC
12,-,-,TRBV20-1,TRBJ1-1,CSVPDLNAEAFF,TGCAGTGTCCCGGACCTGAACGCTGAAGCTTTCTTT
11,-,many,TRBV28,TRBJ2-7,CASRVGREQYF,TGTGCCAGCAGGGTAGGTCGCGAGCAGTACTTC
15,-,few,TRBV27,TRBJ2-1,CASSPSAARYNEQFF,TGTGCCAGCAGCCCCTCGGCAGCCCGCTACAATGAGCAGTTCTTC
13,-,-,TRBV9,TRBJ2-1,CASSVGQRNEQFF,TGTGCCAGCAGCGTCGGGCAGAGAAATGAGCAGTTCTTC
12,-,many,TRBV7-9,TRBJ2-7,CASSLVSYEQYF,TGTGCCAGCAGCTTAGTTAGCTACGAGCAGTACTTC
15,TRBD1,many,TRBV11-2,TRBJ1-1,CASSPYQGAGTEAFF,TGTGCCAGCAGCCCCTACCAGGGGGCAGGGACTGAAGCTTTCTTT
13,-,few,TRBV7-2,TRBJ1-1,CASSFKSNGEAFF,TGTGCCAGCAGCTTCAAGTCGAACGGAGAAGCTTTCTTT
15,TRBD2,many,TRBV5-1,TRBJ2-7,CASSFSSGDTYEQYF,TGTGCCAGCAGCTTCTCTAGCGGGGATACCTACGAGCAGTACTTC
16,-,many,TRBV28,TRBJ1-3,CASSLRWGLIGNTIYF,TGTGCCAGCAGTTTACGGTGGGGTCTAATTGGAAACACCATATATTTT
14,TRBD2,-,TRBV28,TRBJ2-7,CASSRITSGYEQYF,TGTGCCAGCAGCCGCATTACTAGCGGCTACGAGCAGTACTTC
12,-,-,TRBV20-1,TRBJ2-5,CSAAGLQETQYF,TGCAGTGCCGCGGGCTTACAAGAGACCCAGTACTTC
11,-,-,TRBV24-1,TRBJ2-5,CATGELGTQYF,TGTGCCACCGGAGAGTTGGGGACCCAGTACTTC
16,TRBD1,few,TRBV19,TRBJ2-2,CASSTRTGSNTGELFF,TGTGCCAGTAGTACCCGGACAGGGTCGAACACCGGGGAGCTGTTTTTT
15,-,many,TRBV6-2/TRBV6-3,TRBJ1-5,CASSFRQNRHQPQHF,TGTGCCAGCAGTTTCAGACAGAATCGCCATCAGCCCCAGCATTTT
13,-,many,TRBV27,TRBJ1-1,CASRYNRETEAFF,TGTGCCAGCAGATATAACAGGGAGACTGAAGCTTTCTTT
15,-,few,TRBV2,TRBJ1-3,CASRAIPASGNTIYF,TGTGCCAGCAGGGCCATCCCTGCCTCTGGAAACACCATATATTTT
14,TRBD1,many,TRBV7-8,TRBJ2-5,CASSPGQGLQTQYF,TGTGCCAGCAGCCCGGGACAGGGTTTACAGACCCAGTACTTC
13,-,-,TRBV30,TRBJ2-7,CAWSRDLSYEQYF,TGTGCCTGGAGCCGGGACCTCTCCTACGAGCAGTACTTC
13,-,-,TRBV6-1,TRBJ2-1,CASSFTGANEQFF,TGTGCCAGCAGTTTTACTGGGGCCAATGAGCAGTTCTTC